This record looks at one TCR beta chain sequence and its context. TCRdb independently ran MiXCR on the RT-PCR reads; one entry per CDR3 protein. The table lists approximately 680,000 distinct CDR3 sequences, 15% to 19% of them singletons, with 11% in the top ten. This sample was taken from a study of response to subunit inactivated influenza vaccine. The specimen was PBMCs from blood, collected 11 to 12 days after vaccination. This receptor was taken from a man between 50 and 59 years old who received an inactivated influenza vaccine.

The CDR3 region is CASTSLRVEGYTF. The CDR3 DNA sequence: TGTGCCAGCACCTCTCTTAGGGTGGAAGGCTACACCTTC. V gene TRBV6-2 or TRBV6-3 combines with J gene TRBJ1-2; D is undetermined. The germline V gene has CDR1 MNHEY and CDR2 SVGEGT. The V and J ends lost 7 bases and 8 bases respectively, with 17 bases between them. This CDR3 region has 13 residues.